Following are 29 T cell receptor beta chains from one sample sequenced in a study of blood T cell repertoires in COVID-19. The repertoire was sequenced with immunoSEQ multiplex PCR; TCRdb's copy has only in-frame clones and lacks some. The table has more than 250,000 clones, 90% seen once; the top ten hold about 1.7%. The material sequenced was PBMCs or T cells enriched from blood (not recorded which). These receptors were obtained from a woman aged 18-29 years with acute COVID-19.

The chain has TRBV29-1 and TRBJ2-7; 8 bases match TRBD1. Per germline, CDR1 SQVTM and CDR2 ANQGSEA. The CDR3 runs 13 residues. J lost 8 bases, V lost 4 bases, and 10 bases had no gene match. CDR3 in amino acids: CSVVGAGGLKQYF. In nucleotides, the CDR3 is TGCAGCGTTGTCGGGGCAGGGGGCTTAAAGCAGTACTTC.

This rearrangement joins TRBV18 to TRBJ2-1; TRBD1 might be the D (5 bases). V shed 3 bases and J shed 7 bases, with 13 bases lying between them. CDR1 is KGHSH, CDR2 LQKENI, per germline. The CDR3 length is 14 residues. Written as DNA, the CDR3 is TGTGCCAGCTCACCCCTAGGTAGGGGTAATGAGCAGTTCTTC. This sequence encodes CASSPLGRGNEQFF.

The V and J genes are TRBV18 and TRBJ2-6, with a weak D call TRBD1 (5 bases). CDR3 size: 16 residues. Germline V CDR1 and CDR2: KGHSH, LQKENI. With 3 bases removed from V and 0 bases from J, the gap between germline ends came to 9 bases. CDR3 residues: CASSPYRHSGANVLTF. The CDR3 nucleotides are TGTGCCAGCTCACCGTACAGGCACTCTGGGGCCAACGTCCTGACTTTC.

The CDR3 reads CASSLIQGQETQYF. The CDR3 nucleotides are TGTGCCAGCAGCTTAATCCAGGGCCAAGAGACCCAGTACTTC. The V gene is TRBV7-6, the J gene TRBJ2-5; tentatively, D is TRBD1 (5 bases). Germline V gene sequence: CDR1 SGHVS, CDR2 FNYEAQ. CDR3 length equals 14 residues. The V gene lost 2 bases and the J gene lost 1 base, with 8 bases spanning the gap.

This chain joins TRBV28 and TRBJ1-4; the D gene is possibly TRBD1 (6 bases). CDR1 and CDR2 (germline): MDHEN, SYDVKM. This CDR3 comprises 14 residues. V lost 6 bases and J 7 bases, leaving 15 bases between the germline ends. The DNA of the CDR3 is TGTGCCAGCAGGTCTCGGGGGGCTGGTGAAAAACTGTTTTTT. Its protein product is CASRSRGAGEKLFF.

The J gene is TRBJ1-5, the V gene TRBV6-4, with 7 bases fitting TRBD1. The CDR3 contains 17 residues. J gave up 1 base and V 2 bases, and 8 bases lay outside the gene matches. CDR1 and CDR2 (germline): MRHNA, SNTAGT. The CDR3 is CASSDGGRDRSNQPQHF. Written as DNA, the CDR3 is TGTGCCAGCAGTGACGGGGGACGGGACAGAAGCAATCAGCCCCAGCATTTT.

V and J are TRBV29-1 and TRBJ1-2; TRBD1 matches 9 bases. Per the germline V gene, CDR1 is SQVTM and CDR2 is ANQGSEA. The ends lost 5 bases at V and 4 bases at J; junction bases unmatched: 11. CDR3 length equals 15 residues. The CDR3 DNA sequence: TGCAGCGTTCACACTCTACAGGGGGCGGGCTATGGCTACACCTTC. Residues: CSVHTLQGAGYGYTF.

The chain recombines TRBV6-5 with TRBJ1-2, with TRBD1 identical over 11 bases. This CDR3 is built from 15 residues. V was pared by 0 bases and J by 9 bases, with 6 bases of the junction left unmatched. Germline V gene lookup returns CDR1 MNHEY and CDR2 SVGAGI. In DNA form, the CDR3 reads TGTGCCAGCAGTTACTCGCCTGGGACAGGGGGACGCTACACCTTC. Its translation: CASSYSPGTGGRYTF.

The chain carries TRBV28 and TRBJ1-5; 10 bases are shared with TRBD1. Germline loops: CDR1 MDHEN, CDR2 SYDVKM. V lost 3 bases and J lost 4; bases outside the gene matches: 6. This CDR3 comprises 16 residues. CDR3 sequence: CASSLGDRGANQPQHF. CDR3 DNA: TGTGCCAGCAGTTTGGGGGACAGGGGTGCAAATCAGCCCCAGCATTTT. The whole variable domain, filled in from reference TRBV28 and TRBJ1-5, reads DVKVTQSSRYLVKRTGEKVFLECVQDMDHENMFWYRQDPGLGLRLIYFSYDVKMKEKGDIPEGYSVSREKKERFSLILESASTNQTSMYLCASSLGDRGANQPQHFGDGTRLSIL.

The gene calls are TRBV4-1 and TRBJ2-4; D not certain. Germline assignment: CDR1 MGHRA and CDR2 YSYEKL. The CDR3 spans 14 residues. V was trimmed by 0 bases and J by 9 bases, leaving 12 bases between them. The CDR3 is CASSQDKPLVIQYF. The CDR3 DNA reads as TGCGCCAGCAGCCAAGATAAGCCCTTAGTCATTCAGTACTTC.

This rearrangement joins TRBV11-2 to TRBJ2-1; 9 nucleotides agree with TRBD1. The CDR3 has 18 residues. V gave up 5 bases and J gave up 1 base; unmatched junction bases: 12. The V gene's germline CDR1 is SGHAT and CDR2 FQNNGV. The CDR3 is CASSELVEQGASYNEQFF. In DNA form, the CDR3 reads TGTGCCAGCAGCGAATTAGTGGAACAGGGGGCATCCTACAATGAGCAGTTCTTC.

This clone was detected only once. The J gene is TRBJ2-5, the V gene TRBV7-7; the D gene is possibly TRBD2 (7 bases). V was shortened by 1 base and J by 2 bases, with 14 bases between the two germline ends. Germline assignment: CDR1 SSHAT and CDR2 FNYEAQ (reference sequence). This CDR3 is built from 16 residues. The CDR3 nucleotides read TGTGCCAGCAGCTTAGGGGGGGGCATAATACAAGAGACCCAGTACTTC. The encoded protein is CASSLGGGIIQETQYF.

V and J are TRBV2 and TRBJ2-7; TRBD1 might be the D (6 bases). There are 16 residues in the CDR3. Germline V gene data show CDR1 as SNHLY and CDR2 as FYNNEI. Trimming left V 7 bases short and J 5 bases short, with 24 bases between. As DNA, the CDR3 is TGTGCCAGCAACACGGGGCTGGGGGCAGGTTCAGACGAGCAGTACTTC. This translates into CASNTGLGAGSDEQYF.

The chain links TRBV29-1 to TRBJ2-7; TRBD1 agrees at 10 bases. CDR1 is SQVTM, CDR2 ANQGSEA, per germline. The CDR3 sequence is 13 residues long. V lost 4 bases, J lost 2 bases, and 2 bases stayed unmatched. CDR3 residues: CSVAGTGAYEQYF. In nucleotides, the CDR3 is TGCAGCGTTGCGGGGACAGGGGCCTACGAGCAGTACTTC.

The V and J genes are TRBV27 and TRBJ2-2, with a tentative D call TRBD2 (5 bases). Germline V gene data show CDR1 as MNHEY and CDR2 as SMNVEV (reference sequence). This CDR3 has 14 amino acids. Trimming stripped 4 bases from V and 1 base from J, with 7 bases between. As DNA, the CDR3 is TGTGCCAGCAGTTCCCGGGAGAACACCGGGGAGCTGTTTTTT. Protein product: CASSSRENTGELFF.

This sequence joins TRBV19 and TRBJ2-7; TRBD2 aligns across 7 bases. The V gene end was trimmed by 4 bases and the J gene end by 3 bases; junction bases not matched to a gene: 12. Germline CDR1 LNHDA, CDR2 SQIVND (reference sequence). CDR3 size: 16 residues. This chain's CDR3 is CASSNRWTSKGYEQYF. CDR3 sequence (DNA): TGTGCCAGTAGTAACCGGTGGACTAGTAAGGGCTACGAGCAGTACTTC.

The chain has TRBV5-1 and TRBJ2-6; D gene unclear. V was trimmed by 4 bases and J by 0 bases, leaving 11 bases between them. This CDR3 region has 16 residues. Per the germline V gene, CDR1 is SGHRS and CDR2 is YFSETQ. The CDR3 DNA is TGCGCCAGCAGCCCGGCAGGCCTCTCTGGGGCCAACGTCCTGACTTTC. This gives the protein CASSPAGLSGANVLTF.

This rearrangement joins TRBV19 to TRBJ2-2; D call uncertain. Deletions cut 3 bases from V and 6 bases from J, with 8 bases between. CDR3 size: 13 residues. From germline, CDR1 is LNHDA and CDR2 SQIVND (reference sequence). The CDR3 loop reads CASSILGPGELFF. CDR3 nucleotide sequence: TGTGCCAGTAGTATTCTTGGGCCCGGGGAGCTGTTTTTT. Supplemented by reference TRBV19 and TRBJ2-2, the full variable domain reads DGGITQSPKYLFRKEGQNVTLSCEQNLNHDAMYWYRQDPGQGLRLIYYSQIVNDFQKGDIAEGYSVSREKKESFPLTVTSAQKNPTAFYLCASSILGPGELFFGEGSRLTVL.

The chain has TRBV10-1 and TRBJ2-1, with 8 bases identical to TRBD1. From germline, CDR1 is WNHNN and CDR2 SYGVQD (reference sequence). CDR3 length: 15 residues. The V and J ends lost 6 bases and 9 bases, in that order; junction bases with no gene match: 13. This CDR3 reads CASSEPRGQKGEQFF. The CDR3 DNA reads as TGCGCCAGCAGCGAACCCAGGGGGCAAAAGGGTGAGCAGTTCTTC.

The V and J genes are TRBV9 and TRBJ2-4; tentatively, D is TRBD2 (6 bases). The V end was cut by 0 bases, the J end by 3 bases, with 10 bases between. The CDR3 extends over 15 amino acids. Germline-derived CDR1 and CDR2 are SGDLS and YYNGEE. CDR3 nucleotide sequence: TGTGCCAGCAGCGTAGGGTTTAGCGGCAAAAACATTCAGTACTTC. This gives the protein CASSVGFSGKNIQYF.

V is TRBV19 and J is TRBJ1-2; 7 bases are a match to TRBD1. The V gene end was trimmed by 4 bases and the J gene end by 4 bases; junction bases not matched to a gene: 9. Germline V CDR1 and CDR2: LNHDA, SQIVND (reference sequence). The CDR3 is 15 residues long. This CDR3 is CASSTRQGFSYGYTF. The CDR3 bases are TGTGCCAGTAGTACCAGACAGGGATTCTCCTATGGCTACACCTTC.

This rearrangement joins TRBV11-3 to TRBJ2-3, with 9 positions matching TRBD2. The V gene end was trimmed by 0 bases and the J gene end by 11 bases; junction bases not matched to a gene: 9. CDR1 is SGHNT, CDR2 YENEEA, per germline. This CDR3 contains 15 residues. CDR3 sequence reads: CASSLEPGLAREQYF. The CDR3 region has the DNA TGTGCCAGCAGCTTAGAGCCGGGACTAGCAAGGGAGCAGTATTTT.

The chain employs TRBV7-8 and TRBJ2-1, with TRBD2 matching 11 bases. The V segment lost 1 base and the J segment 4 bases; nucleotides outside the gene matches: 3. Germline V CDR1 and CDR2: SGHVS, FQNEAQ. This CDR3 comprises 16 residues. The CDR3 region has the DNA TGTGCCAGCAGCTTAGAGGGACTAGCGGTTTACAATGAGCAGTTCTTC. Translating gives CASSLEGLAVYNEQFF.

The chain recombines TRBV5-1 with TRBJ1-2; no clear D gene. The CDR3 covers 15 residues. V was pared by 6 bases and J by 4 bases, with 19 bases between. Germline V gene data show CDR1 as SGHRS and CDR2 as YFSETQ. In nucleotides, the CDR3 is TGCGCCAGCACGCCCACGGGGAATAAGGCCTATGGCTACACCTTC. Protein product: CASTPTGNKAYGYTF.

The chain employs TRBV18 and TRBJ1-3, with 7 positions matching TRBD1. Unmatched junction bases numbered 5, after V lost 3 bases and J lost 3 bases. The length of the CDR3 is 15 residues. The germline V gene has CDR1 KGHSH and CDR2 LQKENI. CDR3 DNA sequence: TGTGCCAGCTCACCTCCCGACAGGGTTGGAAACACCATATATTTT. Its protein is CASSPPDRVGNTIYF.

This clone was detected only once. The gene calls are TRBV28 and TRBJ2-7, with 13 bases that match TRBD2. V lost 4 bases and J lost 3; bases outside the gene matches: 3. The CDR3 spans 15 residues. Germline V CDR1 and CDR2: MDHEN, SYDVKM. CDR3 sequence: CASSSWTSGSYEQYF. The CDR3 nucleotides are TGTGCCAGCAGTTCCTGGACTAGCGGGAGCTACGAGCAGTACTTC.

The chain uses TRBV7-8 and TRBJ1-1, with D possibly TRBD1 on 6 matching bases. The germline V gene encodes CDR1 SGHVS and CDR2 FQNEAQ. The CDR3 totals 13 residues. With 1 base removed from V and 5 bases from J, the gap between germline ends came to 8 bases. This CDR3 reads CASSLVQGTEAFF. DNA of the CDR3: TGTGCCAGCAGCTTAGTCCAGGGGACTGAAGCTTTCTTT.

This chain uses TRBV7-2 with TRBJ2-2; D perhaps matches TRBD1 (6 bases). Deletions cut 1 base from V and 2 bases from J, with 14 bases between. The CDR3 totals 17 residues. Germline CDR1 SGHTA, CDR2 FQGNSA. The CDR3 spells CASSLGLSRGNTGELFF. CDR3 in DNA: TGTGCCAGCAGCTTAGGCTTAAGCAGGGGAAACACCGGGGAGCTGTTTTTT.

This rearrangement joins TRBV25-1 to TRBJ2-1; tentative D call: TRBD2 (5 bases). The CDR3 is 15 amino acids. CDR1 and CDR2 from the germline V gene are MGHDK and SYGVNS. Trimming removed 8 bases at V and 1 base at J, with 15 bases between. The chain's CDR3 is CASERSGISYNEQFF. CDR3 DNA: TGTGCCAGCGAGAGATCGGGGATTTCCTACAATGAGCAGTTCTTC.